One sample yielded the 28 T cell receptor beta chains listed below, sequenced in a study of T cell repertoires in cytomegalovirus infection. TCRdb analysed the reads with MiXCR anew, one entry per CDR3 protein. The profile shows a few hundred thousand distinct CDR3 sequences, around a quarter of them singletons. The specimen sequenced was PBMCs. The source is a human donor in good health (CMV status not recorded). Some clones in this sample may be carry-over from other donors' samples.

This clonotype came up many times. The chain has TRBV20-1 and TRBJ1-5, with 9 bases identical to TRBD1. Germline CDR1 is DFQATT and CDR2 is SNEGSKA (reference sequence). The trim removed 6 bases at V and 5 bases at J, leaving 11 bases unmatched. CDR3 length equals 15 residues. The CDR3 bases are TGCAGTGCCATGCGCCGGGACAGGGCTCATCAGCCCCAGCATTTT. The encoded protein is CSAMRRDRAHQPQHF.

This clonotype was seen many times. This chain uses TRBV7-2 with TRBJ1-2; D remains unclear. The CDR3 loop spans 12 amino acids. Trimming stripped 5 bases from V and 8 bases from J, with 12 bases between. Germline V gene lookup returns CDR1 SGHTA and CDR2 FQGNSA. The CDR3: CASSVWRRGYTF. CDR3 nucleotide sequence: TGTGCCAGCAGCGTTTGGAGACGCGGCTACACCTTC.

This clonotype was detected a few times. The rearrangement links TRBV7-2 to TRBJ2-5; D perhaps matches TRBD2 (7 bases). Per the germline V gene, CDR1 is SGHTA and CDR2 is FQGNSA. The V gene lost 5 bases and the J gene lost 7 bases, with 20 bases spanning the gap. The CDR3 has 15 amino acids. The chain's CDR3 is CASSQGTTELGTQYF. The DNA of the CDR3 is TGTGCCAGCAGCCAGGGGACTACGGAGTTAGGGACCCAGTACTTC.

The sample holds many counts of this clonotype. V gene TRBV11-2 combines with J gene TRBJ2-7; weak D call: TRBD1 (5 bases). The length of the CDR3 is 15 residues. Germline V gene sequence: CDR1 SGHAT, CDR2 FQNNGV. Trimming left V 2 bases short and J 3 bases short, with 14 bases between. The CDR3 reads CASSLLWGSIYEQYF. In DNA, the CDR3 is TGTGCCAGCAGCTTACTTTGGGGCTCCATCTACGAGCAGTACTTC.

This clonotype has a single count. This CDR3 is CSAIPWDRGRVAGNTIYF. Written as DNA, the CDR3 is TGCAGTGCTATCCCTTGGGACAGGGGGCGCGTCGCTGGAAACACCATATATTTT. The chain employs TRBV20-1 and TRBJ1-3, with 12 positions matching TRBD1. Unmatched junction bases numbered 12, after V lost 4 bases and J lost 2 bases. The germline V gene encodes CDR1 DFQATT and CDR2 SNEGSKA (reference sequence). CDR3 length: 18 amino acids.

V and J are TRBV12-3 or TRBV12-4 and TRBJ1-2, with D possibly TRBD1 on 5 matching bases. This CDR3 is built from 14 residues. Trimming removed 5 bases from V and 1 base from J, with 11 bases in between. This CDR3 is CASSTQGLNYGYTF. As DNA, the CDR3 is TGTGCCAGCAGTACTCAGGGCCTTAACTATGGCTACACCTTC.

CDR3 protein: CASSKGWRETQYF. In DNA form, the CDR3 reads TGTGCCAGCAGCAAGGGGTGGCGGGAGACCCAGTACTTC. The chain recombines TRBV11-2 with TRBJ2-5; D may be TRBD1 (5 bases). This CDR3 has 13 residues. Germline V CDR1 and CDR2: SGHAT, FQNNGV. V lost 5 bases to trimming and J lost 5 bases, with 12 bases between them.

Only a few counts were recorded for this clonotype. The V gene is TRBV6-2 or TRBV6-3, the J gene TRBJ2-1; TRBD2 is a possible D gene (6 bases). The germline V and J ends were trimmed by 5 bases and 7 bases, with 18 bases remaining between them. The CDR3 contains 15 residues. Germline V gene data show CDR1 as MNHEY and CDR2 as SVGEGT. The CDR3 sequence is CASSPGWRDLNEQFF. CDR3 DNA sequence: TGTGCCAGCAGTCCTGGGTGGAGGGACTTGAATGAGCAGTTCTTC.

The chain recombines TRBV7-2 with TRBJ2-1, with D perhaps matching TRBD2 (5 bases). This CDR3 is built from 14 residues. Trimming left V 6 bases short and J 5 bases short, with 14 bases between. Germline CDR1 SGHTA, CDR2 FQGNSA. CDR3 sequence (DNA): TGTGCCAGCAGAACGGGGTGGTTTGACAATGAGCAGTTCTTC. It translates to CASRTGWFDNEQFF.

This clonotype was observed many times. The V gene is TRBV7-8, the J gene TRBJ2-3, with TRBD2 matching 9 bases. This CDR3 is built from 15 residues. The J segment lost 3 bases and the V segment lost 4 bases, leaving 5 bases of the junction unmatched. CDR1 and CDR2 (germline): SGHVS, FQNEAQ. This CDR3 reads CASSSLAGATDTQYF. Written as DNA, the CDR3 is TGTGCCAGCAGCTCCTTAGCGGGAGCAACAGATACGCAGTATTTT.

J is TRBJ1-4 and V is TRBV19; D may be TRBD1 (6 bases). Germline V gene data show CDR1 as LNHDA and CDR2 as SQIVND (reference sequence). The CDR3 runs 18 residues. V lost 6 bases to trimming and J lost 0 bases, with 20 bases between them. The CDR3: CASRRGGGDRATNEKLFF. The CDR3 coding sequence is TGTGCCAGTAGGAGGGGAGGGGGGGACCGTGCAACTAATGAAAAACTGTTTTTT.

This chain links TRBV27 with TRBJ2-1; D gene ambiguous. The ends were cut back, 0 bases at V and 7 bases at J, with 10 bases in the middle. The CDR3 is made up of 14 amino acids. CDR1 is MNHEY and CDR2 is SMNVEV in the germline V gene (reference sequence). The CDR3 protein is CASSLSDAWNEQFF. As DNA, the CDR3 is TGTGCCAGCAGTTTATCGGACGCCTGGAATGAGCAGTTCTTC.

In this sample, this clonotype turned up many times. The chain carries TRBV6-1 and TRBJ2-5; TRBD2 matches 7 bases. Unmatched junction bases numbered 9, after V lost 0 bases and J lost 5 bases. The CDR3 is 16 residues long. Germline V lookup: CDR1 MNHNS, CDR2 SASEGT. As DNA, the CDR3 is TGTGCCAGCAGTGAAGCCCCACTAGCGAGTGACGAGACCCAGTACTTC. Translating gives CASSEAPLASDETQYF.

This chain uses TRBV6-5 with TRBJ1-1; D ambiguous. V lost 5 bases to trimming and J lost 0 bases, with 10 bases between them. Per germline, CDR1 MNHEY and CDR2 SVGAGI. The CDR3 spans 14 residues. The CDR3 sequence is CASSEGIMNTEAFF. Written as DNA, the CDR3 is TGTGCCAGCAGTGAGGGAATCATGAACACTGAAGCTTTCTTT.

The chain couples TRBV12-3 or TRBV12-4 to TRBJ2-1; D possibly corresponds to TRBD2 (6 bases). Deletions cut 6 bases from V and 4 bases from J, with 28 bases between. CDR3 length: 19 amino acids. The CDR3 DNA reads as TGTGCCAGCAGCCCTTTCTGGCCCAGGACTAAAGCCCTTTACAATGAGCAGTTCTTC. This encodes CASSPFWPRTKALYNEQFF.

The CDR3 DNA sequence: TGTGCCAGCAGCCTTCCTATGCCTAGCGGTAACACCGGGGAGCTGTTTTTT. It specifies CASSLPMPSGNTGELFF. J is TRBJ2-2 and V is TRBV7-2, with 7 bases aligning to TRBD2. The CDR3 is made up of 17 amino acids. V trimming: 5 bases; J trimming: 2 bases; junction bases outside the gene matches: 11. CDR1 SGHTA and CDR2 FQGNSA come from the germline V gene.

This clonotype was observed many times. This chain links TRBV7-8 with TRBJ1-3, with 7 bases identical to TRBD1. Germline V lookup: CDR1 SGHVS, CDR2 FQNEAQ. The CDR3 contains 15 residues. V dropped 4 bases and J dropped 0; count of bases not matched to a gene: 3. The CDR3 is CASSSRTGSGNTIYF. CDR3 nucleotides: TGTGCCAGCAGCTCTCGGACAGGCTCTGGAAACACCATATATTTT.

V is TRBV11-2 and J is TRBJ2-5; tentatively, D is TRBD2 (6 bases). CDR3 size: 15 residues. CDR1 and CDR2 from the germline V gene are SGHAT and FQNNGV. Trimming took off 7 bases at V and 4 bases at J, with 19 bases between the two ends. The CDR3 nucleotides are TGTGCCAGCACCCTCAGGGACTCTACCTCAGAGACCCAGTACTTC. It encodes CASTLRDSTSETQYF.

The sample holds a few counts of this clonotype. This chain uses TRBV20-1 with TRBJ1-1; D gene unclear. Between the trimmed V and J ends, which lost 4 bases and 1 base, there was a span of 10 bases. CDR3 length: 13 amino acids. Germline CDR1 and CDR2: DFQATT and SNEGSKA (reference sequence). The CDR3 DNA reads TGCAGTGCTAAGATAAGGCAGAACACTGAAGCTTTCTTT. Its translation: CSAKIRQNTEAFF.

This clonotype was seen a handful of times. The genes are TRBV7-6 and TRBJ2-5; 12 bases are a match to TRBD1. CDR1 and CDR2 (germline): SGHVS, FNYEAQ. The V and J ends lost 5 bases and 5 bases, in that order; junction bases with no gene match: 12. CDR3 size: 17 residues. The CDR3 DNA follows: TGTGCCAGCAGCGCCTACCGGGACAGGGGGCTAGAGGAGACCCAGTACTTC. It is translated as CASSAYRDRGLEETQYF.

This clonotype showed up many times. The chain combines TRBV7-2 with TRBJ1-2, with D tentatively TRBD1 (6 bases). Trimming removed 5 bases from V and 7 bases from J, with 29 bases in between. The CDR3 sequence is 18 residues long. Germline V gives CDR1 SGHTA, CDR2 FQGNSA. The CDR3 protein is CASSGRSLDQTGGGGYTF. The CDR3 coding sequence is TGTGCCAGCAGCGGACGATCCCTGGATCAGACAGGTGGGGGTGGCTACACCTTC.

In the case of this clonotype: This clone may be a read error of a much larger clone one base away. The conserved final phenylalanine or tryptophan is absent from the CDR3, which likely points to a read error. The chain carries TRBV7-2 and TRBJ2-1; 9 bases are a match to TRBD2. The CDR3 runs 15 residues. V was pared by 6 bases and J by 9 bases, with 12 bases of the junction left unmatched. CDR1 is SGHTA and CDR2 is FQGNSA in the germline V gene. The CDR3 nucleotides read TGTGCCAGCAGTCGAGGGGCTAGCGGGATAGGTGAGCAGTTCCTC. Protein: CASSRGASGIGEQFL.

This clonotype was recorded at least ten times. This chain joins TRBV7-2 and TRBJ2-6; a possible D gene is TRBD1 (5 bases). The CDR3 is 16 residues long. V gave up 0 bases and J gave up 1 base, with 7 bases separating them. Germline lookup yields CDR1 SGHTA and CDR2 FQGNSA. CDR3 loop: CASSLASGSGANVLTF. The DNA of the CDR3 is TGTGCCAGCAGCTTAGCGTCAGGGTCTGGGGCCAACGTCCTGACTTTC.

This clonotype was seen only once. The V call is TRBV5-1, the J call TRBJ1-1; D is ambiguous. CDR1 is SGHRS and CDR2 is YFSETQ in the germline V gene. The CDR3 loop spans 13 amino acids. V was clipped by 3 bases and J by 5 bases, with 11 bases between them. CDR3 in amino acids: CASSSSWGTEAFF. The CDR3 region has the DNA TGCGCCAGCAGCTCTTCTTGGGGTACTGAAGCTTTCTTT.

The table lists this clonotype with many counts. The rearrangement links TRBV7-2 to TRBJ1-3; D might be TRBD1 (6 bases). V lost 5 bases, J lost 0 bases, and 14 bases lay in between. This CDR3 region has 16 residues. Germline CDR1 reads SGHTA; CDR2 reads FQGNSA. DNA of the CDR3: TGTGCCAGCAGCCCACAGGGCACAGCCTCTGGAAACACCATATATTTT. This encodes CASSPQGTASGNTIYF. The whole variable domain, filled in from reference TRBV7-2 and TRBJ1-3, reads GAGVSQSPSNKVTEKGKDVELRCDPISGHTALYWYRQSLGQGLEFLIYFQGNSAPDKSGLPSDRFSAERTGGSVSTLTIQRTQQEDSAVYLCASSPQGTASGNTIYFGEGSWLTVV.

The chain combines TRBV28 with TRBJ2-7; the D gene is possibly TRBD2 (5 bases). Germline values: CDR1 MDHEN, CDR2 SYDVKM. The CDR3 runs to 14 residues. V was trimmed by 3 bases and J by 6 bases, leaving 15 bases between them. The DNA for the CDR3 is TGTGCCAGCAGTTTTCGCTTGCTAGCACGCGAGCAGTACTTC. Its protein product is CASSFRLLAREQYF.

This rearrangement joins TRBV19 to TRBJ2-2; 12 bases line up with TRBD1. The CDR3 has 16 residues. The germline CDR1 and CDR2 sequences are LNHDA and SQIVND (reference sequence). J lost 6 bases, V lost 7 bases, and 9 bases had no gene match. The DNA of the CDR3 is TGTGCCAGTAACCTCGGGACAGGGGGCATCTCCGGGGAGCTGTTTTTT. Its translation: CASNLGTGGISGELFF.

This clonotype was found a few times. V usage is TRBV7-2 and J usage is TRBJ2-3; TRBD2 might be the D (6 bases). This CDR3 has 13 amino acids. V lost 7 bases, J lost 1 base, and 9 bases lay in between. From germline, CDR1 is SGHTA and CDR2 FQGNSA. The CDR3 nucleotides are TGTGCCAGCACCGCTAGCGGCACAGATACGCAGTATTTT. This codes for CASTASGTDTQYF.